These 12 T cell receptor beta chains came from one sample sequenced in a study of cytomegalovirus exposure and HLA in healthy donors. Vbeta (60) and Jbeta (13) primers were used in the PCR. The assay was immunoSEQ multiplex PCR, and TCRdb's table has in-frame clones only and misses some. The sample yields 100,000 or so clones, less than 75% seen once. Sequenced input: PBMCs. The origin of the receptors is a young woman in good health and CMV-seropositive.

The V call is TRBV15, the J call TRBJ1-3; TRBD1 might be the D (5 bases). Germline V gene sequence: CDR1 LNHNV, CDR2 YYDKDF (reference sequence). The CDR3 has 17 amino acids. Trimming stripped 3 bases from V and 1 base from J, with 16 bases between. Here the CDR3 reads CATSRSGRDRSGNTIYF. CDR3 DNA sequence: TGTGCCACCAGCAGGTCCGGGAGGGACCGATCTGGAAACACCATATATTTT. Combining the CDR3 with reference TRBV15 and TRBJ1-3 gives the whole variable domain DAMVIQNPRYQVTQFGKPVTLSCSQTLNHNVMYWYQQKSSQAPKLLFHYYDKDFNNEADTPDNFQSRRPNTSFCFLDIRSPGLGDTAMYLCATSRSGRDRSGNTIYFGEGSWLTVV.

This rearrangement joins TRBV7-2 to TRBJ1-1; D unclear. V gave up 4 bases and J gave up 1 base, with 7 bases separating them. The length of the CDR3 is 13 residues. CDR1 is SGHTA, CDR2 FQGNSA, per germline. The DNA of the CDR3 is TGTGCCAGCAGCTCTCGACAGAACACTGAAGCTTTCTTT. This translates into CASSSRQNTEAFF.

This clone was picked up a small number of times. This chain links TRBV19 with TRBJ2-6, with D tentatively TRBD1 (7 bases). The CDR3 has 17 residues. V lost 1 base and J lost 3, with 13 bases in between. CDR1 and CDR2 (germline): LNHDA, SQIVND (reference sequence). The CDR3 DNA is TGTGCCAGTAGTATAGTGCAGGGGGGAGGTGGGGCCAACGTCCTGACTTTC. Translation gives CASSIVQGGGGANVLTF.

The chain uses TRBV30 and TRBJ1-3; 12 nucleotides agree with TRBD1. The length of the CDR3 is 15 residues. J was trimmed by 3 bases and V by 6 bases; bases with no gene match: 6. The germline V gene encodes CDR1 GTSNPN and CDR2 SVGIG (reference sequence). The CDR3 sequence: CACPGTGGGGNTIYF. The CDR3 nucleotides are TGTGCCTGCCCAGGGACAGGGGGCGGTGGAAACACCATATATTTT.

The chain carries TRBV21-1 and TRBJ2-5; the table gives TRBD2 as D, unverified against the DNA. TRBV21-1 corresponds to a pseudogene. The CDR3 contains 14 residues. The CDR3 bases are TGTGCCAGCAGCGGATGCGAGGGTTGGGAGACCCAGTACTTC. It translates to CASSGCEGWETQYF.

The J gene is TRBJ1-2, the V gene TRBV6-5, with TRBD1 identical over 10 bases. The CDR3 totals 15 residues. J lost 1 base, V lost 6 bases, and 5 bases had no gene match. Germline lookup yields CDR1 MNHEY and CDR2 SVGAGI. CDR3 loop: CASSRGTGVNYGYTF. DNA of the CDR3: TGTGCCAGCAGCAGGGGGACAGGGGTTAACTATGGCTACACCTTC.

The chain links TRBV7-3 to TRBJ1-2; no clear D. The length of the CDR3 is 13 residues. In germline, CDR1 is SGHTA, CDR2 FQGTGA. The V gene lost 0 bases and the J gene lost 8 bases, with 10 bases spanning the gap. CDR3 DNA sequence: TGTGCCAGCAGCTTAACTGGCGGTTGGGGCTACACCTTC. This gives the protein CASSLTGGWGYTF.

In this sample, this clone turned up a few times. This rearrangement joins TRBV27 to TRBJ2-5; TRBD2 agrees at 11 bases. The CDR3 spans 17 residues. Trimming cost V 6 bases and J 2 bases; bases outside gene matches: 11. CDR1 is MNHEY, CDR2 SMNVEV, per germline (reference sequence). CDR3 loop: CASSTGLAGGYQETQYF. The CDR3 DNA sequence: TGTGCCAGCAGCACGGGGCTAGCGGGGGGTTATCAAGAGACCCAGTACTTC.

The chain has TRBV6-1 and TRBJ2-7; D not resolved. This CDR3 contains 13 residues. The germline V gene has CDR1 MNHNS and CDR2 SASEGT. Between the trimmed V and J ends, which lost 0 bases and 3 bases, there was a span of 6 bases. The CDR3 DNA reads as TGTGCCAGCAGTGAAGCGTGGCACTACGAGCAGTACTTC. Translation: CASSEAWHYEQYF.

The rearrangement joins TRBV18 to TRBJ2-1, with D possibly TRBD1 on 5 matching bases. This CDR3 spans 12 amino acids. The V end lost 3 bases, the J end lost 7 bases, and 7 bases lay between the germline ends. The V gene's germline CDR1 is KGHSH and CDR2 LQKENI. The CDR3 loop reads CASSPSGNEQFF. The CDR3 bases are TGTGCCAGCTCACCGTCAGGGAATGAGCAGTTCTTC.

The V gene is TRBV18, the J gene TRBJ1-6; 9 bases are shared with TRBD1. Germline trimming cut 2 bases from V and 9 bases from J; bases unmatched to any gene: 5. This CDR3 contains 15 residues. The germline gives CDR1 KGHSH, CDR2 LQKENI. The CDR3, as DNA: TGTGCCAGCTCACCAGGACAGGGGCCGGTTTCACCCCTCCACTTT. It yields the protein CASSPGQGPVSPLHF.

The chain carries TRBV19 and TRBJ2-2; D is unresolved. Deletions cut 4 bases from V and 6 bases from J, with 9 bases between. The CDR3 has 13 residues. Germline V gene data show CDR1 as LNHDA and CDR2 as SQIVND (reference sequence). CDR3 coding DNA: TGTGCCAGTAGTACCTCTCGGTCCGGGGAGCTGTTTTTT. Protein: CASSTSRSGELFF.